This T cell receptor beta chain derives from a study of beta chain features in type 1 diabetes. The sequenced template was cDNA made from the entire isolated RNA. Assay: immunoSEQ multiplex PCR; the TCRdb copy retains only in-frame clones and omits some. Of 300,000 or so clones listed, approximately 13% are singletons. Trimming left V 3 bases short and J 5 bases short, with 15 bases between. CDR3 length equals 15 residues. Per the germline V gene, CDR1 is SGHVS and CDR2 is FNYEAQ. This clone was recorded a few times. Its antigen remains unidentified. Overall study results and limits: Moderately but significantly shorter TCRB CDR3s were found in Type 1 diabetes patients in all four CD4+ subsets. Resolution of whether HLA type affects TCRB rearrangement was not achieved here.

This chain links TRBV7-6 with TRBJ2-3; D is possibly TRBD2 (7 bases). The material sequenced was naive CD4+ T cells from blood. The receptor was derived from a woman aged 18-30 years with type 1 diabetes. The CDR3 coding sequence is TGTGCCAGCAGCTTTGGGGGGGGCGTAGGAGATACGCAGTATTTT. Translating gives CASSFGGGVGDTQYF.